Listed here are 9 T cell receptor beta chains from one sample, sequenced in a study of breast tumors, draining lymph nodes, adjacent tissues. MiXCR was run by TCRdb on the multiplex PCR reads, yielding one entry per CDR3 protein. This sample yields 290,000 or so distinct CDR3 sequences, of which 30% are seen a single time; over 0.95% belongs to the top ten. The lymph nodes were axillary draining lymph nodes from breast cancer patients. Material: axillary lymph node tissue. The receptors derive from a female donor with breast cancer. Some clones in this sample may be carry-over from other donors' samples.

This clonotype was counted many times. The CDR3 region is CASREGHQPQHF. The DNA for the CDR3 is TGTGCCAGTAGGGAGGGCCATCAGCCCCAGCATTTT. The V gene is TRBV19, the J gene TRBJ1-5; D call uncertain. V was clipped by 6 bases and J by 5 bases, with 8 bases between them. The V gene's germline CDR1 is LNHDA and CDR2 SQIVND (reference sequence). The CDR3 sequence is 12 residues long. Combining the CDR3 with reference TRBV19 and TRBJ1-5 gives the whole variable domain DGGITQSPKYLFRKEGQNVTLSCEQNLNHDAMYWYRQDPGQGLRLIYYSQIVNDFQKGDIAEGYSVSREKKESFPLTVTSAQKNPTAFYLCASREGHQPQHFGDGTRLSIL.

A remark on this clonotype: One base away lies a much larger clone, so this may be a sequencing read error. The V call is TRBV6-4, the J call TRBJ2-7; 14 bases agree with TRBD2. J lost 6 bases, V lost 5 bases, and 3 bases had no gene match. This CDR3 is built from 14 residues. Germline V gene data show CDR1 as MRHNA and CDR2 as SNTAGT. This CDR3 reads CASSHGTSGSEQYF. The DNA of the CDR3 is TGTGCCAGCAGTCACGGGACTAGCGGGAGCGAGCAGTACTTC.

This clonotype was recorded many times. This sequence joins TRBV14 and TRBJ1-2, with D possibly being TRBD1 (5 bases). The CDR3 is made up of 11 amino acids. In germline, CDR1 is SGHDN, CDR2 FVKESK. V was cut by 3 bases and J by 7 bases, with 6 bases left in between. This CDR3 reads CASSQGGGYTF. The CDR3 DNA reads TGTGCCAGCAGCCAGGGGGGTGGCTACACCTTC.

The table lists this clonotype with many counts. This chain connects TRBV6-6 to TRBJ2-1, with no clear D. Trimming removed 4 bases at V and 6 bases at J, with 7 bases between. There are 12 residues in the CDR3. Germline CDR1 and CDR2: MNHNY and SVGAGI (reference sequence). The CDR3 is CASSSSRNEQFF. The CDR3 DNA is TGTGCCAGCAGTTCCTCGCGCAATGAGCAGTTCTTC.

This clonotype was counted at least ten times. J is TRBJ1-2 and V is TRBV2, with 10 bases fitting TRBD1. Germline lookup yields CDR1 SNHLY and CDR2 FYNNEI. The CDR3 extends over 12 amino acids. V trimming: 6 bases; J trimming: 7 bases; junction bases outside the gene matches: 2. DNA for the CDR3: TGTGCCAGCAGGGGACAGGGGTTTGGCTACACCTTC. This translates into CASRGQGFGYTF.

As regards this clonotype: This could be a read error, since a much larger clone is one nucleotide away. V usage is TRBV20-1 and J usage is TRBJ2-1; 9 nucleotides align to TRBD2. Germline V CDR1 and CDR2: DFQATT, SNEGSKA (reference sequence). The CDR3 contains 16 residues. CDR3 sequence: CSADTLAGFSYTEQFF. For the CDR3, the DNA is TGCAGTGCAGATACCCTAGCGGGGTTCTCCTACACTGAGCAGTTCTTC.

In its sample, this clonotype was seen many times. The rearrangement uses TRBV5-1 and TRBJ1-6; the D is unclear. V was pared by 3 bases and J by 8 bases, with 6 bases between. Germline assignment: CDR1 SGHRS and CDR2 YFSETQ. There are 12 residues in the CDR3. This CDR3 is CASSYWDSPLHF. Here the CDR3 DNA reads TGCGCCAGCAGCTACTGGGATTCACCCCTCCACTTT.

This chain links TRBV30 with TRBJ2-5; TRBD2 aligns across 11 bases. The CDR3 extends over 15 amino acids. Trimming at V came to 4 bases and at J to 3 bases, leaving 7 bases not matched to a gene. Germline V lookup: CDR1 GTSNPN, CDR2 SVGIG (reference sequence). The CDR3 sequence is CAWTSGRQDEETQYF. The CDR3 DNA is TGTGCCTGGACTAGCGGGAGGCAGGACGAAGAGACCCAGTACTTC.

This clonotype has at least ten counts. The rearrangement uses TRBV11-2 and TRBJ2-1; no definite D call. V lost 5 bases and J 0 bases, leaving 14 bases between the germline ends. Per germline, CDR1 SGHAT and CDR2 FQNNGV. CDR3 size: 16 residues. CDR3 in DNA: TGTGCCAGCAGCCACCGCCTGCAAAGCTCCTACAATGAGCAGTTCTTC. It specifies CASSHRLQSSYNEQFF.